The rows below give T cell receptor beta chains drawn from one sample of a study of shared clonotypes between healthy human individuals. Only in-frame clones appear in the TCRdb table, and some are missing; sequencing was by immunoSEQ multiplex PCR. The sample includes around 700,000 clones, approximately 79% seen only once; the top ten take 1.5% to 2%. The sequenced sample consisted of memory CD4+ T cells sorted from blood. These receptors were collected from a woman in her twenties or thirties in good health. The CDR3 runs from the conserved cysteine through the conserved F or W. The order of the fields is V gene, D gene, J gene, clone size, CDR3 protein, CDR3 DNA. A D gene is named only where the DNA matches it firmly. Rows give clone size only sometimes, using once, few, many, or a class for an expanded clone.

TRBV5-4	TRBD1	TRBJ2-6	-	CASSLGQGQPGANVLTF	TGTGCCAGCAGCCTGGGACAGGGGCAACCGGGGGCCAACGTCCTGACTTTC
TRBV11-2	-	TRBJ1-1	-	CASSLFGDTEAFF	TGTGCCAGCAGCTTATTCGGGGATACTGAAGCTTTCTTT
TRBV11-2	TRBD2	TRBJ2-1	-	CASSPPSAGEVYEQFF	TGTGCCAGCAGCCCGCCCTCGGCGGGAGAGGTTTATGAGCAGTTCTTC
TRBV6-1	TRBD1	TRBJ2-3	-	CASSIRQGTDTQYF	TGTGCCAGCAGTATAAGACAGGGGACAGATACGCAGTATTTT
TRBV7-9	-	TRBJ1-2	-	CASSRDQPYGYTF	TGTGCCAGCAGCCGGGACCAACCCTATGGCTACACCTTC
TRBV7-8	-	TRBJ1-1	-	CASSLAMGITEAFF	TGTGCCAGCAGCTTAGCGATGGGGATAACTGAAGCTTTCTTT
TRBV25-1	-	TRBJ2-2	few	CASKDANTGELFF	TGTGCCAGCAAGGACGCGAACACCGGGGAGCTGTTTTTT
TRBV11-2	-	TRBJ1-1	once	CASSFIRVRNTEAFF	TGTGCCAGCAGCTTTATCAGGGTCAGGAACACTGAAGCTTTCTTT
TRBV7-2	-	TRBJ2-1	-	CASSPGSQKADNEQFF	TGTGCCAGCAGCCCCGGCAGCCAGAAAGCAGACAATGAGCAGTTCTTC
TRBV10-3	-	TRBJ1-2	once	CAISESGSGYTF	TGTGCCATCAGTGAGTCGGGGAGCGGCTACACCTTC
TRBV6-4	-	TRBJ2-1	-	CASRPGVINEQFF	TGTGCCAGCAGACCGGGAGTTATCAATGAGCAGTTCTTC
TRBV19	TRBD2	TRBJ2-1	-	CASSIRAGADRNEQFF	TGTGCCAGTAGTATAAGAGCGGGAGCGGATCGGAATGAGCAGTTCTTC
TRBV6-1	TRBD1	TRBJ1-2	-	CASSGGQGIHGYTF	TGTGCCAGCAGTGGTGGACAGGGGATTCATGGCTACACCTTC
TRBV7-2	-	TRBJ2-7	-	CASSLEHSSSYEQYF	TGTGCCAGCAGCTTAGAACATTCAAGCTCCTACGAGCAGTACTTC
TRBV6-5	TRBD1	TRBJ1-2	-	CASKTGGANYGYTF	TGTGCCAGCAAGACAGGGGGCGCCAACTATGGCTACACCTTC
TRBV7-9	TRBD2	TRBJ2-7	many	CASAKGGLANREQYF	TGTGCCAGCGCAAAAGGGGGACTAGCGAATCGGGAGCAGTACTTC
TRBV7-9	TRBD1	TRBJ1-4	-	CASSPQGKAEKLFF	TGTGCCAGCAGCCCACAGGGGAAAGCTGAAAAACTGTTTTTT
TRBV5-1	TRBD2	TRBJ2-1	-	CASSGAGVAYNEQFF	TGCGCCAGCAGCGGAGCGGGAGTCGCCTACAATGAGCAGTTCTTC
TRBV7-2	-	TRBJ2-3	-	CASVPLDTQYF	TGTGCCAGCGTCCCGTTGGATACGCAGTATTTT
TRBV5-1	TRBD2	TRBJ2-7	few	CASSLVDSGRTFSYEQYF	TGCGCCAGCAGCTTGGTTGATAGCGGGAGGACTTTCTCCTACGAGCAGTACTTC